The 32 T cell receptor beta chains reported below all come from one sample, sequenced in a study of beta chain features in type 1 diabetes. The authors reverse transcribed all of the isolated RNA, so sequencing captured expressed TCRB transcripts. Produced via immunoSEQ multiplex PCR; TCRdb's table is partial and in-frame only. There are under 250,000 clones in the sample; roughly 13% occur only once, and more than 0.02% lies in the top ten. The material sequenced was naive CD4+ T cells from blood. Receptors were obtained from a woman in her forties in good health.

V and J are TRBV29-1 and TRBJ1-1; no definite D call. The CDR3 runs 12 residues. Between the trimmed V and J ends, which lost 4 bases and 6 bases, there was a span of 12 bases. In germline, CDR1 is SQVTM, CDR2 ANQGSEA. The CDR3 DNA is TGCAGCGTTGTTAGGTCTGGGCCTGAAGCTTTCTTT. It encodes CSVVRSGPEAFF. The full variable domain, in which reference TRBV29-1 and TRBJ1-1 provide the parts outside the CDR3, is SAVISQKPSRDICQRGTSLTIQCQVDSQVTMMFWYRQQPGQSLTLIATANQGSEATYESGFVIDKFPISRPNLTFSTLTVSNMSPEDSSIYLCSVVRSGPEAFFGQGTRLTVV.

Here the CDR3 reads CASRGLAKTQYF. CDR3 in DNA: TGCGCCAGCAGAGGGTTAGCGAAGACCCAGTACTTC. The chain uses TRBV10-1 and TRBJ2-5; maybe TRBD2 (5 bases). This CDR3 region has 12 residues. Looked up from germline, CDR1 is WNHNN and CDR2 is SYGVQD (reference sequence). The ends were cut back, 6 bases at V and 6 bases at J, with 11 bases in the middle.

This clone has only a few counts. V is TRBV6-6 and J is TRBJ1-1; D not certain. Trimming took 5 bases from V and 2 from J, leaving 12 bases between them. Germline V gene lookup returns CDR1 MNHNY and CDR2 SVGAGI (reference sequence). CDR3 size: 14 residues. The CDR3 is CASSESRVNTEAFF. The CDR3 DNA sequence: TGTGCCAGCAGTGAGTCACGGGTAAACACTGAAGCTTTCTTT.

CDR3 bases: TGCGCCAGCAGCTTGGAAGATCTTCGAAGGGGCTCCTACAATGAGCAGTTCTTC. Protein product: CASSLEDLRRGSYNEQFF. The rearrangement joins TRBV5-1 to TRBJ2-1; possible D gene TRBD1, 5 bases. The CDR3 consists of 18 residues. Trimming shortened V by 0 bases and J by 0 bases, and 16 bases separated the two germline ends. CDR1 and CDR2 from the germline V gene are SGHRS and YFSETQ.

The chain is built from TRBV19 and TRBJ2-1; 8 nucleotides match TRBD2. With 7 bases clipped from V and 2 bases from J, the junction kept 13 bases outside the gene matches. This CDR3 comprises 17 residues. CDR1 and CDR2 (germline): LNHDA, SQIVND (reference sequence). The DNA for the CDR3 is TGTGCCAGTACCGAGATCCGGGCGGGGGGAACCTACAATGAGCAGTTCTTC. Protein product: CASTEIRAGGTYNEQFF.

The chain is built from TRBV6-6 and TRBJ2-4, with 9 positions matching TRBD2. CDR3 length: 14 amino acids. The germline V gene encodes CDR1 MNHNY and CDR2 SVGAGI (reference sequence). V shed 4 bases, J shed 6 bases, and the junction held 4 bases outside the gene matches. CDR3 protein: CASSSSGGRNIQYF. The CDR3 coding sequence is TGTGCCAGCAGTTCAAGCGGGGGGAGAAACATTCAGTACTTC.

This clone appeared a few times. The chain links TRBV11-2 to TRBJ2-2; 14 nucleotides line up with TRBD2. V shed 5 bases, J shed 4 bases, and the junction held 9 bases outside the gene matches. CDR3 length: 18 amino acids. CDR1 is SGHAT and CDR2 is FQNNGV in the germline V gene. This CDR3 is CASSGRLAGGPSTGELFF. The CDR3 region has the DNA TGTGCCAGCAGCGGACGACTAGCGGGGGGGCCTAGCACCGGGGAGCTGTTTTTT.

This clone came up a few times. This CDR3 reads CASSDRSSPLHF. In DNA, the CDR3 is TGCGCCAGCAGTGATCGGTCTTCACCCCTCCACTTT. This chain joins TRBV10-1 and TRBJ1-6; D is uncertain. Germline V gives CDR1 WNHNN, CDR2 SYGVQD (reference sequence). CDR3 size: 12 residues. Trimming took 3 bases from V and 9 from J, leaving 6 bases between them.

The chain links TRBV9 to TRBJ1-2, with 10 bases lining up with TRBD1. V trimming: 7 bases; J trimming: 2 bases; junction bases outside the gene matches: 11. The CDR3 spans 16 residues. Germline CDR1 and CDR2: SGDLS and YYNGEE. CDR3 sequence: CASWGQGLAENYGYTF. CDR3 coding DNA: TGTGCCAGCTGGGGACAGGGGCTCGCCGAGAACTATGGCTACACCTTC.

The gene calls are TRBV7-9 and TRBJ2-7; no definite D call. Germline CDR1 reads SEHNR; CDR2 reads FQNEAQ (reference sequence). Between the trimmed V and J ends, which lost 3 bases and 5 bases, there was a span of 11 bases. This CDR3 comprises 13 residues. The CDR3 reads CASSFTPVDEQYF. The CDR3 region has the DNA TGTGCCAGCAGCTTTACCCCTGTAGACGAGCAGTACTTC.

This clone was recorded a few times. V and J are TRBV5-1 and TRBJ2-1; TRBD1 matches at 10 bases. CDR1 is SGHRS, CDR2 YFSETQ, per germline. V lost 6 bases, J lost 7 bases, and 7 bases stayed unmatched. This CDR3 spans 14 amino acids. The CDR3, as DNA: TGCGCCAGCACCGGGACAGGGGTTGGGAATGAGCAGTTCTTC. Protein: CASTGTGVGNEQFF.

The chain recombines TRBV7-9 with TRBJ2-1, with 12 bases lining up with TRBD1. V dropped 5 bases and J dropped 7; count of bases not matched to a gene: 6. The CDR3 is 15 amino acids. CDR1 is SEHNR and CDR2 is FQNEAQ in the germline V gene (reference sequence). The CDR3 DNA is TGTGCCAGCAGCCAGGGACAGGGGGCGAGAAATGAGCAGTTCTTC. It codes for CASSQGQGARNEQFF.

This clone was observed a few times. The rearrangement links TRBV7-6 to TRBJ2-2; D possibly corresponds to TRBD2 (5 bases). The V gene lost 5 bases and the J gene lost 2 bases, with 9 bases spanning the gap. The germline gives CDR1 SGHVS, CDR2 FNYEAQ. The CDR3 is 14 residues long. The CDR3 reads CASSLGLNTGELFF. In nucleotides, the CDR3 is TGTGCCAGCAGCCTTGGACTTAACACCGGGGAGCTGTTTTTT.

The gene calls are TRBV4-1 and TRBJ2-5; TRBD1 is a possible D gene (6 bases). Germline CDR1 and CDR2: MGHRA and YSYEKL. The CDR3 has 14 residues. V gave up 4 bases and J gave up 2 bases, with 11 bases separating them. The CDR3: CASSPMTGQETQYF. In DNA form, the CDR3 reads TGCGCCAGCAGCCCGATGACAGGACAAGAGACCCAGTACTTC.

This clone was detected many times. The rearrangement uses TRBV19 and TRBJ2-1; no firm D call. Germline CDR1 LNHDA, CDR2 SQIVND (reference sequence). The CDR3 spans 12 residues. Trimming removed 3 bases at V and 9 bases at J, with 9 bases between. The CDR3 here is CASSIKPSEQFF. CDR3 DNA: TGTGCCAGTAGTATTAAGCCGAGTGAGCAGTTCTTC.

The chain employs TRBV5-1 and TRBJ1-5, with a weak D call TRBD1 (5 bases). Per the germline V gene, CDR1 is SGHRS and CDR2 is YFSETQ. The CDR3 has 18 residues. Trimming pared 6 bases from V and 5 bases from J, leaving 27 bases between. The CDR3: CASIMIGIPGSIDQPQHF. The CDR3 nucleotides read TGCGCCAGCATTATGATAGGGATTCCAGGGTCTATTGATCAGCCCCAGCATTTT.

CDR3 DNA: TGTGCCAGTACTAGTACCCCCAATCAGCCCCAGCATTTT. It is translated as CASTSTPNQPQHF. This chain joins TRBV19 and TRBJ1-5; D gene ambiguous. Germline V gives CDR1 LNHDA, CDR2 SQIVND (reference sequence). Trimming pared 7 bases from V and 3 bases from J, leaving 10 bases between. CDR3 length: 13 residues.

In its sample, this clone was seen a few times. The rearrangement links TRBV4-3 to TRBJ2-5; 11 bases align to TRBD2. Germline CDR1 and CDR2: LGHNA and YSLEER. With 1 base clipped from V and 5 bases from J, the junction kept 9 bases outside the gene matches. CDR3 size: 17 residues. CDR3 in amino acids: CASSQGASGGLGETQYF. The CDR3 coding sequence is TGCGCCAGCAGCCAAGGGGCTAGCGGGGGGCTAGGGGAGACCCAGTACTTC.

This clone has just a few counts. V and J are TRBV2 and TRBJ2-7; TRBD1 matches at 9 bases. The germline CDR1 and CDR2 sequences are SNHLY and FYNNEI. This CDR3 comprises 13 residues. J was trimmed by 6 bases and V by 6 bases; bases with no gene match: 6. The DNA of the CDR3 is TGTGCCAGCAGCCGGGACAGGGAATTCGAGCAGTACTTC. It translates to CASSRDREFEQYF.

This clone was counted a few times. The chain links TRBV7-2 to TRBJ1-5; no reliable D call. The CDR3 sequence is 14 residues long. V lost 6 bases and J 2 bases, leaving 11 bases between the germline ends. The germline V gene has CDR1 SGHTA and CDR2 FQGNSA. The CDR3 is CASRPGLRNQPQHF. In nucleotides, the CDR3 is TGTGCCAGCAGGCCTGGACTTCGCAATCAGCCCCAGCATTTT.

The chain carries TRBV6-4 and TRBJ2-3; the match to TRBD1 covers 11 bases. The CDR3 length is 16 residues. Germline CDR1 is MRHNA and CDR2 is SNTAGT. V was pared by 2 bases and J by 4 bases, with 5 bases of the junction left unmatched. CDR3 amino acids: CASSDGQGAGADTQYF. The CDR3 DNA reads TGTGCCAGCAGTGACGGACAGGGGGCAGGGGCAGATACGCAGTATTTT.

This clone was detected only a few times. The chain has TRBV7-6 and TRBJ2-7; TRBD2 might be the D (7 bases). The CDR3 is 14 amino acids. CDR1 is SGHVS and CDR2 is FNYEAQ in the germline V gene. V lost 10 bases, J lost 1 base, and 17 bases lay in between. Here the CDR3 reads CATTKGGSSYEQYF. The CDR3 coding sequence is TGTGCCACCACAAAGGGGGGGAGTTCCTACGAGCAGTACTTC.

Here the CDR3 reads CASRLTGANVLTF. The CDR3 DNA is TGTGCCAGCAGACTAACTGGGGCCAACGTCCTGACTTTC. The chain uses TRBV6-5 and TRBJ2-6; D uncertain. This CDR3 region has 13 residues. Trimming cost V 6 bases and J 2 bases, with 5 bases left between them. Germline values: CDR1 MNHEY, CDR2 SVGAGI.

The chain combines TRBV29-1 with TRBJ2-1, with 7 bases that match TRBD1. J was trimmed by 0 bases and V by 8 bases; bases with no gene match: 7. This CDR3 is 14 amino acids long. Germline CDR1 and CDR2: SQVTM and ANQGSEA. The CDR3 sequence is CSIWGQSSYNEQFF. CDR3 bases: TGCAGCATTTGGGGACAGAGCTCCTACAATGAGCAGTTCTTC.

The rearrangement joins TRBV11-2 to TRBJ2-5, with 8 bases lining up with TRBD2. In germline, CDR1 is SGHAT, CDR2 FQNNGV. V gave up 4 bases and J gave up 4 bases; unmatched junction bases: 5. The length of the CDR3 is 14 residues. The DNA for the CDR3 is TGTGCCAGCAGCTCCCCCGGGACTAGAGAGACCCAGTACTTC. This codes for CASSSPGTRETQYF.

The V gene is TRBV13, the J gene TRBJ2-3; D might be TRBD1 (5 bases). The germline V gene encodes CDR1 PRHDT and CDR2 FYEKMQ (reference sequence). The CDR3 has 15 amino acids. V lost 2 bases to trimming and J lost 2 bases, with 11 bases between them. CDR3 DNA sequence: TGTGCCAGCAGCTTACGCGTAGGGGCCACAGATACGCAGTATTTT. It specifies CASSLRVGATDTQYF.

The V gene is TRBV12-5, the J gene TRBJ1-2; 9 bases map to TRBD1. V shed 1 base and J 4 bases; nucleotides not matched to a gene: 22. Germline V CDR1 and CDR2: LGHNT, FRNRAP. CDR3 length: 21 amino acids. CDR3 sequence (DNA): TGTGCTAGTGGTTTGGACGCACACACCTCCGGACAGGGGAGTAGAAGCTATGGCTACACCTTC. It codes for CASGLDAHTSGQGSRSYGYTF.

This clone appeared many times. The chain uses TRBV23-1 and TRBJ2-1; maybe TRBD1 (6 bases). TRBV23-1 is given ORF status, its function remaining uncertain. Trimming shortened V by 2 bases and J by 4 bases, and 15 bases separated the two germline ends. There are 16 residues in the CDR3. The CDR3 bases are TGCGCCAGCAGTCAACCTAAAAGGACAGAATACAATGAGCAGTTCTTC. Protein sequence: CASSQPKRTEYNEQFF.

The chain couples TRBV5-6 to TRBJ1-2, with TRBD1 as a possible D gene (5 bases). Trimming removed 0 bases from V and 7 bases from J, with 10 bases in between. CDR3 length equals 13 residues. CDR1 and CDR2 from the germline V gene are SGHDT and YYEEEE. CDR3 in amino acids: CASSLGQGSGYTF. CDR3 nucleotide sequence: TGTGCCAGCAGCTTGGGGCAGGGAAGTGGCTACACCTTC.

The chain has TRBV6-1 and TRBJ1-1; the match to TRBD1 covers 7 bases. J lost 5 bases, V lost 6 bases, and 9 bases had no gene match. Germline values: CDR1 MNHNS, CDR2 SASEGT. The CDR3 runs 14 residues. CDR3 nucleotide sequence: TGTGCCAGCAGAACAGGGGTTTTGGAGACTGAAGCTTTCTTT. Its translation is CASRTGVLETEAFF.

This clone was seen a few times. The gene calls are TRBV4-1 and TRBJ1-5, with D unclear. Trimming cost V 4 bases and J 0 bases, with 10 bases left between them. Germline assignment: CDR1 MGHRA and CDR2 YSYEKL. This CDR3 has 15 amino acids. CDR3: CASSPGEASNQPQHF. The DNA for the CDR3 is TGCGCCAGCAGCCCCGGGGAGGCTAGCAATCAGCCCCAGCATTTT.

Only a few counts were recorded for this clone. This rearrangement joins TRBV2 to TRBJ2-7; 13 nucleotides align to TRBD2. J was trimmed by 12 bases and V by 2 bases; bases with no gene match: 16. The V gene's germline CDR1 is SNHLY and CDR2 FYNNEI. The CDR3 runs 17 residues. CDR3 coding DNA: TGTGCCAGCAGTGAAATTCCCCCGACTAGCGGGGGGCCCCCCCGGTACTTC. Its protein is CASSEIPPTSGGPPRYF. Drawing the rest from reference TRBV2 and TRBJ2-7, the complete variable domain is EPEVTQTPSHQVTQMGQEVILRCVPISNHLYFYWYRQILGQKVEFLVSFYNNEISEKSEIFDDQFSVERPDGSNFTLKIRSTKLEDSAMYFCASSEIPPTSGGPPRYFGPGTRLTVT.